One sample yielded the 15 T cell receptor beta chains listed below, sequenced in a study of blood T cell repertoires in COVID-19. Data came from immunoSEQ multiplex PCR; TCRdb stores just in-frame clones and leaves some out. Of a few hundred thousand clones in the sample, 75% to 90% were seen once. Sequences were obtained from PBMCs or T cells enriched from blood (not recorded which). These TCRs come from a woman in her 40s who had recovered from COVID-19.

V and J are TRBV24-1 and TRBJ1-1; the D gene is possibly TRBD1 (6 bases). Trimming removed 5 bases from V and 5 bases from J, with 14 bases in between. The CDR3 is 14 residues long. The germline V gene encodes CDR1 KGHDR and CDR2 SFDVKD. CDR3 DNA: TGTGCCACCAGTGGCACAGGGTCGGGGACTGAAGCTTTCTTT. Translated: CATSGTGSGTEAFF.

This rearrangement joins TRBV19 to TRBJ2-5, with D tentatively TRBD2 (6 bases). The V gene lost 6 bases and the J gene lost 2 bases, with 16 bases spanning the gap. CDR3 size: 15 residues. The germline CDR1 and CDR2 sequences are LNHDA and SQIVND (reference sequence). CDR3 amino acids: CASSTLFAGQETQYF. CDR3 nucleotides: TGTGCCAGTAGCACACTTTTTGCGGGACAAGAGACCCAGTACTTC.

The CDR3 region is CASSFGLAANEQFF. Written as DNA, the CDR3 is TGCGCCAGCAGCTTTGGGCTAGCGGCCAATGAGCAGTTCTTC. V and J are TRBV5-1 and TRBJ2-1; TRBD2 agrees at 7 bases. V was clipped by 2 bases and J by 6 bases; unmatched bases: 5. The germline V gene encodes CDR1 SGHRS and CDR2 YFSETQ. The CDR3 runs 14 residues.

The chain has TRBV9 and TRBJ2-7; D is uncertain. CDR1 and CDR2 (germline): SGDLS, YYNGEE. With 3 bases removed from V and 6 bases from J, the gap between germline ends came to 16 bases. This CDR3 region has 14 residues. CDR3: CASSDRPGSGEQYF. The CDR3 DNA is TGTGCCAGCAGCGATCGTCCCGGGTCGGGCGAGCAGTACTTC.

The chain joins TRBV7-2 to TRBJ1-4; weak D call: TRBD1 (6 bases). The germline V gene encodes CDR1 SGHTA and CDR2 FQGNSA. V lost 2 bases, J lost 10 bases, and 17 bases lay in between. The CDR3 sequence is 15 residues long. CDR3 coding DNA: TGTGCCAGCAGCTTATACGGGGGGCCGGGGGGAAAACTGTTTTTT. Residues: CASSLYGGPGGKLFF.

V and J are TRBV7-8 and TRBJ1-1; 8 nucleotides agree with TRBD1. CDR1 and CDR2 (germline): SGHVS, FQNEAQ. The CDR3 runs to 14 residues. V shed 7 bases and J 1 base; nucleotides not matched to a gene: 5. The chain's CDR3 is CASTNQGANTEAFF. DNA of the CDR3: TGTGCCAGCACCAACCAGGGGGCGAACACTGAAGCTTTCTTT.

This clone is a singleton in its sample. J is TRBJ2-7 and V is TRBV12-3 or TRBV12-4; tentatively, D is TRBD2 (6 bases). The CDR3 consists of 12 residues. Trimming took off 6 bases at V and 7 bases at J, with 13 bases between the two ends. DNA of the CDR3: TGTGCCAGCAGCCCCCGGAGGGGTGAGCAGTACTTC. Translated: CASSPRRGEQYF.

This clone was seen only once. The CDR3 spells CASSSRDFTGELFF. CDR3 coding DNA: TGTGCCAGCAGTTCCAGGGACTTCACCGGGGAGCTGTTTTTT. The chain links TRBV6-2 or TRBV6-3 to TRBJ2-2; tentative D call: TRBD2 (6 bases). V was trimmed by 4 bases and J by 4 bases, leaving 10 bases between them. In germline, CDR1 is MNHEY, CDR2 SVGEGT. This CDR3 comprises 14 residues.

The V and J genes are TRBV4-3 and TRBJ1-5; perhaps TRBD1 as D (5 bases). Germline V lookup: CDR1 LGHNA, CDR2 YSLEER. Trimming removed 1 base from V and 8 bases from J, with 12 bases in between. The CDR3 totals 14 residues. The CDR3, as DNA: TGCGCCAGCAGCCAAGCAAGGGGCGCGAAGCCCCAGCATTTT. Its translation: CASSQARGAKPQHF.

This clone was found once. The chain links TRBV10-3 to TRBJ1-1; 7 nucleotides align to TRBD1. Germline V gene data show CDR1 as ENHRY and CDR2 as SYGVKD. This CDR3 comprises 15 residues. V lost 5 bases and J lost 1; bases outside the gene matches: 7. Here the CDR3 reads CAISNWDSPNTEAFF. DNA for the CDR3: TGTGCCATCAGTAATTGGGACAGCCCGAACACTGAAGCTTTCTTT.

This clone has just a few counts. The J gene is TRBJ1-5, the V gene TRBV7-6, with D unclear. Per germline, CDR1 SGHVS and CDR2 FNYEAQ. V lost 1 base to trimming and J lost 4 bases, with 8 bases between them. This CDR3 contains 14 residues. DNA for the CDR3: TGTGCCAGCAGCTTAGGGCGAGGGAATCAGCCCCAGCATTTT. Residues: CASSLGRGNQPQHF. Full variable domain (missing parts from reference TRBV7-6 and TRBJ1-5): GAGVSQSPRYKVTKRGQDVALRCDPISGHVSLYWYRQALGQGPEFLTYFNYEAQQDKSGLPNDRFSAERPEGSISTLTIQRTEQRDSAMYRCASSLGRGNQPQHFGDGTRLSIL.

This clone was seen more than once but under ten times. The genes are TRBV5-4 and TRBJ1-6; D remains ambiguous. Germline CDR1 reads SGHNT; CDR2 reads YYREEE (reference sequence). Between the trimmed V and J ends, which lost 0 bases and 0 bases, there was a span of 7 bases. This CDR3 is built from 16 residues. CDR3 sequence (DNA): TGTGCCAGCAGCTTGGCCCCGAGCTCCTATAATTCACCCCTCCACTTT. Protein product: CASSLAPSSYNSPLHF.

CDR3 coding DNA: TGTGCCAGCAGTGTCGTGCCGGACTATGGCTACACCTTC. Encoded protein: CASSVVPDYGYTF. The chain links TRBV27 to TRBJ1-2; D is unresolved. The CDR3 covers 13 residues. Trimming pared 5 bases from V and 3 bases from J, leaving 10 bases between. From germline, CDR1 is MNHEY and CDR2 SMNVEV (reference sequence).

The chain links TRBV6-5 to TRBJ2-3; 8 positions agree with TRBD1. Germline V gene data show CDR1 as MNHEY and CDR2 as SVGAGI. Trimming cost V 0 bases and J 8 bases; bases outside gene matches: 7. The CDR3 totals 15 residues. In DNA, the CDR3 is TGTGCCAGCAGTTACTCACGGACAGGGAGAGTTACGCAGTATTTT. This codes for CASSYSRTGRVTQYF.

V usage is TRBV10-3 and J usage is TRBJ1-3; 7 positions agree with TRBD1. Per germline, CDR1 ENHRY and CDR2 SYGVKD. The CDR3 is 14 residues long. V gave up 3 bases and J gave up 8 bases; unmatched junction bases: 7. CDR3 DNA sequence: TGTGCCATCAGTGAAAACAGGGGATCTGACACCATATATTTT. This translates into CAISENRGSDTIYF.